The entry that follows covers one TCR beta chain sequence. This record comes from a study of blood T cell repertoires in COVID-19. Study-level background: Both acute and convalescent COVID-19 samples were obtained from the United States, Italy and Spain.

CDR1 and CDR2 (germline): MNHEY, SVGAGI. The V gene end was trimmed by 2 bases and the J gene end by 3 bases; junction bases not matched to a gene: 6. The CDR3 length is 15 residues. Authors' methods: Amplification with reference gene primers provided the estimates of nucleated cell counts. This table comes from immunoSEQ multiplex PCR, and its TCRdb copy is limited to in-frame clones, with some not included. That table supplies the V and J calls and clone size; D and trimming were determined from the DNA. This table holds 210,000 or so clones, roughly 84% found once. V gene TRBV6-5 combines with J gene TRBJ2-7, with 8 positions matching TRBD2. Sequenced material: peripheral blood. This clonotype was sampled from a middle-aged man with active or convalescent COVID-19. The CDR3 region has the DNA TGTGCCAGCAGTTACACCGGGGGGGACCGCTACGAGCAGTACTTC. Protein sequence: CASSYTGGDRYEQYF.